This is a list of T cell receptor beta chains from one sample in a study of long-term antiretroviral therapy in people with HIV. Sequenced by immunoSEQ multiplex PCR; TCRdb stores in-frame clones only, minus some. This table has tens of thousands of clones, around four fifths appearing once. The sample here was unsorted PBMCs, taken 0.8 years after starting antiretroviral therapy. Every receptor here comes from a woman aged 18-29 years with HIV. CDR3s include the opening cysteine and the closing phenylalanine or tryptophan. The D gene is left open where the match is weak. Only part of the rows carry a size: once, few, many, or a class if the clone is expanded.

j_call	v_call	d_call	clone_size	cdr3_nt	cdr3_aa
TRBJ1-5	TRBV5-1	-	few	TGCGCCAGCAGCTTGACAGGGTCCAATCAGCCCCAGCATTTT	CASSLTGSNQPQHF
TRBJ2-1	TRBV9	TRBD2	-	TGTGCCAGCAGCGTAGTGGCTAGCGGGACGAATGAGCAGTTCTTC	CASSVVASGTNEQFF
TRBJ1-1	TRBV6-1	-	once	TGTGCCAGCAGTGCGACAGGAGGAACTGAAGCTTTCTTT	CASSATGGTEAFF
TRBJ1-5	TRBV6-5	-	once	TGTGCCAGCAGTTACCAGGGGAACCGGCCCCAGCATTTT	CASSYQGNRPQHF
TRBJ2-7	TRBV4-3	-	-	TGCGCCAGCAGCCCTCTTCCTAGCGACCGGTACGAGCAGTACTTC	CASSPLPSDRYEQYF
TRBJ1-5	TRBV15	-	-	TGTGCCACCAGCAGAGATATCGTCGGGAGGGGCAATCAGCCCCAGCATTTT	CATSRDIVGRGNQPQHF
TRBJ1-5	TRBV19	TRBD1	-	TGTGCCACGGGGACAGGGTGGAGCAATCAGCCCCAGCATTTT	CATGTGWSNQPQHF
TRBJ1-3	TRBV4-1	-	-	TGCGCCAGCAGCCATGCTCGGGACCCACGGCAGGCACTCTCTGGAAACACCATATATTTT	CASSHARDPRQALSGNTIYF
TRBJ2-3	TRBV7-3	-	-	TGTGCCAGCAGCTTAATCGGGAGCTCGGCAGATACGCAGTATTTT	CASSLIGSSADTQYF
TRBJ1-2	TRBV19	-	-	TGTGCCAGTAGTACCAGGGATGGCTATGGCTACACCTTC	CASSTRDGYGYTF
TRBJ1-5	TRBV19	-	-	TGTGCCAGTAGTATTTGGGTCTTGGGGGATCAGCCCCAGCATTTT	CASSIWVLGDQPQHF
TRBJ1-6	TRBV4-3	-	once	TGCGCCAGCAGCCAAGAGAACGACAGCGGCTCACCCCTCCACTTT	CASSQENDSGSPLHF
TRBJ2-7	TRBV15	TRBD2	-	TGTGCCACCAGCAGAGAATTCGGACTAGCGGGAGGTGGGTGGTCCTACGAGCAGTACTTC	CATSREFGLAGGGWSYEQYF
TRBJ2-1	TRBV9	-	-	TGTGCCAGCAGCGGACGCCTCAGGAATGAGCAGTTCTTC	CASSGRLRNEQFF
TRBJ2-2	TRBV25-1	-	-	TGTGCCAGCAGTGGAGGATGGGTCGACACCGGGGAGCTGTTTTTT	CASSGGWVDTGELFF
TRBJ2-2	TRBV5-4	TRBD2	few	TGTGCCAGCAGCATGGGGACTAGCGCCAACACCGGGGAGCTGTTTTTT	CASSMGTSANTGELFF
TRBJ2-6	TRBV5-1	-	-	TGCGCCAGCAGCTCGTCCACAAGCTCTGGGGCCAACGTCCTGACTTTC	CASSSSTSSGANVLTF
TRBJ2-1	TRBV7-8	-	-	TGTGCCAGCAGCCCAGGGGTTGGTTCCTACAATGAGCAGTTCTTC	CASSPGVGSYNEQFF
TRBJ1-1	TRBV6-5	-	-	TGTGCCAGCAGTTACTCAGTGGTCTTT	CASSYSVVF
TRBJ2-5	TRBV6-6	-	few	TGTGCCAGCTCCCGAGGAGAAGAGACCCAGTACTTC	CASSRGEETQYF
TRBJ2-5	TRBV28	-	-	TGTGCCAGCAGTTGGGACCGAAGAGTAGAGACCCAGTACTTC	CASSWDRRVETQYF
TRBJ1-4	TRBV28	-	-	TGTGCCAGCACGGAAGATCGTGAAAAACTGTTTTTT	CASTEDREKLFF
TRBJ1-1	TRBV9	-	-	TGTGCCAGCAGCGTAGAGCCGGCAGGGAACACTGAAGCTTTCTTT	CASSVEPAGNTEAFF
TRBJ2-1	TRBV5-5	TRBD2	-	TGTGCCAGCAGCCCTAGGTCGGGAGGTGGGAACAATGAGCAGTTCTTC	CASSPRSGGGNNEQFF
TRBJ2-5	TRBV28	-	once	TGTGCCAGCAGTTTACCCCAGACCCAAGAGACCCAGTACTTC	CASSLPQTQETQYF
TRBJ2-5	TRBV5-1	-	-	TGCGCCAGCAGTCGACGCCAAGAGACCCAGTACTTC	CASSRRQETQYF
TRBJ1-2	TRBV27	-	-	TGTGCCAGCCGACAGCGAAACTATGGCTACACCTTC	CASRQRNYGYTF
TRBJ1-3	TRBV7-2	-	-	TGTGCCAGCAGCTTGATACTGACCGCGAGCTCTGGAAACACCATATATTTT	CASSLILTASSGNTIYF
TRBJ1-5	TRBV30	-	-	TGTGCCTGGGATTATTCAGATAGCGGCAATCAGCCCCAGCATTTT	CAWDYSDSGNQPQHF
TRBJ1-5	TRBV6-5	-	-	TGTGCCAGCAGTTATGCTCCGGACACAGATCAGCCCCAGCATTTT	CASSYAPDTDQPQHF
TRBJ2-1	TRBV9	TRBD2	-	TGTGCCAGCAGCCCTAGGACTAGCGGTACCTCCTACAATGAGCAGTTCTTC	CASSPRTSGTSYNEQFF
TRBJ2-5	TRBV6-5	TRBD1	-	TGTGCCAGCAGTTACGTCGGGACAGACGAAGAGACCCAGTACTTC	CASSYVGTDEETQYF
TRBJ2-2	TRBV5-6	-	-	TGTGCCAGCAGCTTCCCCCAAATTAACACCGGGGAGCTGTTTTTT	CASSFPQINTGELFF